This is a list of T cell receptor beta chains from one sample in a study of neurological immune-mediated disorders. TCRdb called the 5' RACE reads again in MiXCR, with one record for every CDR3 protein. In the table there are some 60,000 distinct CDR3 sequences, more than 7.5% of which are singletons. Sequenced input: PBMCs. The receptors originated from a man between 25 and 39 years old in good health. CDR3s include the opening cysteine and the closing phenylalanine or tryptophan. D genes are given only for firm matches.

j_gene,v_gene,d_gene,CDR3aa
TRBJ2-1,TRBV18,.,CASLPRAYNEQFF
TRBJ1-3,TRBV25-1,.,CASSDFPGPSSGNTIYF
TRBJ2-7,TRBV7-2,TRBD1,CASSLSRGPYEQYF
TRBJ2-7,TRBV7-3,TRBD2,CASSLGGGSYEQYF
TRBJ1-3,TRBV6-6,.,CASSQNTGRSGNTIYF
TRBJ2-3,TRBV20-1,.,CSARGTGGGGSTDTQYF
TRBJ2-1,TRBV5-1,.,CASREGAPDNEQFF
TRBJ2-7,TRBV5-1,.,CASSLEGHRAYEQYF
TRBJ1-2,TRBV24-1,TRBD1,CATSDPNRGRGGYTF
TRBJ2-5,TRBV27,TRBD1,CATWIGGRDRDETQYF
TRBJ2-1,TRBV7-9,.,CASSGDLNEQFF
TRBJ2-7,TRBV29-1,.,CSVEDGTYEQYF
TRBJ2-2,TRBV20-1,.,CSAIWTANTMELFF
TRBJ2-7,TRBV6-1,TRBD2,CASSEGTSGSYEQYF
TRBJ2-6,TRBV10-1,.,CARPYLSSGANVLTF
TRBJ2-3,TRBV24-1,.,CATSGTDTQYF
TRBJ2-5,TRBV29-1,.,CSVRRSGEETQYF